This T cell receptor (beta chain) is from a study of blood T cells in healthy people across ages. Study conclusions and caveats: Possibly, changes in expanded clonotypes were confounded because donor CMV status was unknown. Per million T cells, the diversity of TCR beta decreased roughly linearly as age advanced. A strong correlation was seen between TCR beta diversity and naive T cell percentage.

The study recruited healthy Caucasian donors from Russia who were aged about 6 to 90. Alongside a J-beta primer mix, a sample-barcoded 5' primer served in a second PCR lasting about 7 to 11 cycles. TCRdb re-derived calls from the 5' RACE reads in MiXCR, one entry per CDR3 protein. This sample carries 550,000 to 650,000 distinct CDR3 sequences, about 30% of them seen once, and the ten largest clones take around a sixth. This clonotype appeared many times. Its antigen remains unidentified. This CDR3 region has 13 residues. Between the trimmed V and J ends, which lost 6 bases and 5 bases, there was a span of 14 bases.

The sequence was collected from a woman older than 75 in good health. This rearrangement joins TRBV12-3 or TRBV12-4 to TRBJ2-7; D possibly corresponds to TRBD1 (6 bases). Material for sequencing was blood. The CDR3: CASRQGNEHEQYF. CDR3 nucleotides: TGTGCCAGCAGACAGGGAAATGAACACGAGCAGTACTTC.